One sample yielded the 21 T cell receptor beta chains listed below, sequenced in a study of cytomegalovirus exposure and HLA in healthy donors. This PCR relied on a set of 60 Vbeta primers and 13 Jbeta primers. The assay was immunoSEQ multiplex PCR, and TCRdb's table has in-frame clones only and misses some. The data show over 150,000 clones, with 65% to 85% seen just once and 2% to 3% held by the top ten. The specimen was PBMCs. The origin of the receptors is a male donor in good health and CMV-seronegative.

V is TRBV4-2 and J is TRBJ2-5; 8 bases agree with TRBD2. The J call is doubtful: the DNA matches TRBJ2-7 better. In germline, CDR1 is LGHNA, CDR2 YNFKEQ. The CDR3 has 16 amino acids. DNA of the CDR3: TGTGCCAGCAGCCAAGACTTCGCGGGGGGAACCTACGAGCAGTACTTC. Amino acids: CASSQDFAGGTYEQYF.

This sequence joins TRBV19 and TRBJ1-2; 8 bases are shared with TRBD1. The germline V gene encodes CDR1 LNHDA and CDR2 SQIVND (reference sequence). The CDR3 sequence is 14 residues long. Losses at the gene ends were 6 bases for V and 2 bases for J; bases not matched to a gene: 5. CDR3 amino acids: CASRIRDRNYGYTF. In DNA, the CDR3 is TGTGCCAGTAGGATAAGGGACAGGAACTATGGCTACACCTTC.

The V call is TRBV7-8, the J call TRBJ1-4; the D gene is possibly TRBD1 (5 bases). The CDR3 covers 15 residues. Germline lookup yields CDR1 SGHVS and CDR2 FQNEAQ. V shed 2 bases and J shed 7 bases, with 14 bases lying between them. This CDR3 is CASSLLQAGPEKLFF. The DNA for the CDR3 is TGTGCCAGCAGCTTACTACAGGCAGGTCCTGAAAAACTGTTTTTT. Complete variable domain (other parts from reference TRBV7-8 and TRBJ1-4): GAGVSQSPRYKVAKRGQDVALRCDPISGHVSLFWYQQALGQGPEFLTYFQNEAQLDKSGLPSDRFFAERPEGSVSTLKIQRTQQEDSAVYLCASSLLQAGPEKLFFGSGTQLSVL.

The gene calls are TRBV5-5 and TRBJ1-1; a weak D match, TRBD1 (6 bases). The V gene's germline CDR1 is SGHKS and CDR2 YYEKEE (reference sequence). The V and J ends lost 4 bases and 2 bases respectively, with 12 bases between them. CDR3 length: 14 amino acids. The CDR3 DNA follows: TGTGCCAGCAGCCCAGGACAGCCAAACACTGAAGCTTTCTTT. This sequence encodes CASSPGQPNTEAFF.

The gene calls are TRBV7-8 and TRBJ1-4; 7 bases agree with TRBD1. In germline, CDR1 is SGHVS, CDR2 FQNEAQ. The junction had 4 bases not matched to a gene; V was cut back by 2 bases and J by 4 bases. This CDR3 has 15 amino acids. CDR3 DNA: TGTGCCAGCAGCTTAACAGGGGCGTATAATGAAAAACTGTTTTTT. It yields the protein CASSLTGAYNEKLFF.

The genes are TRBV19 and TRBJ1-5, with 8 bases matching TRBD1. V gave up 5 bases and J gave up 8 bases; unmatched junction bases: 8. The V gene's germline CDR1 is LNHDA and CDR2 SQIVND (reference sequence). The CDR3 runs 14 residues. CDR3 nucleotides: TGTGCCAGTAGTCTTGCAGGGGGCACGGAGCCCCAGCATTTT. Amino acid sequence: CASSLAGGTEPQHF. The full variable domain, completed using reference TRBV19 and TRBJ1-5, is DGGITQSPKYLFRKEGQNVTLSCEQNLNHDAMYWYRQDPGQGLRLIYYSQIVNDFQKGDIAEGYSVSREKKESFPLTVTSAQKNPTAFYLCASSLAGGTEPQHFGDGTRLSIL.

The sample holds a few counts of this clone. The chain has TRBV28 and TRBJ2-2, with a tentative D call TRBD2 (5 bases). V was clipped by 6 bases and J by 2 bases, with 10 bases between them. The CDR3 sequence is 14 residues long. Germline V CDR1 and CDR2: MDHEN, SYDVKM. The CDR3 DNA is TGTGCCAGCAGCCTCGGACTTAACACCGGGGAGCTGTTTTTT. Protein sequence: CASSLGLNTGELFF.

This chain connects TRBV7-9 to TRBJ2-3; the match to TRBD1 covers 9 bases. The CDR3 runs to 19 residues. Trimming removed 4 bases from V and 4 bases from J; junction bases left unmatched: 18. Per the germline V gene, CDR1 is SEHNR and CDR2 is FQNEAQ (reference sequence). The DNA of the CDR3 is TGTGCCAGCAGCTCCAACACATTGTGGGGACAGGGTCGTGCAGATACGCAGTATTTT. Protein product: CASSSNTLWGQGRADTQYF.

This clone was counted a single time. The V and J genes are TRBV4-1 and TRBJ1-2; 9 bases agree with TRBD1. Germline CDR1 is MGHRA and CDR2 is YSYEKL. The length of the CDR3 is 15 residues. V trimming: 1 base; J trimming: 2 bases; junction bases outside the gene matches: 2. In DNA, the CDR3 is TGCGCCAGCAGCCAAGGACAGGGGGGGAACTATGGCTACACCTTC. Protein: CASSQGQGGNYGYTF.

A few counts support this clone. V usage is TRBV19 and J usage is TRBJ2-5; D possibly corresponds to TRBD2 (5 bases). There are 13 residues in the CDR3. V lost 7 bases and J 0 bases, leaving 9 bases between the germline ends. CDR1 and CDR2 (germline): LNHDA, SQIVND (reference sequence). The CDR3 region has the DNA TGTGCCAGTACCCCGGGAAACCAAGAGACCCAGTACTTC. This encodes CASTPGNQETQYF. The variable domain in full, with the rest retrieved from reference TRBV19 and TRBJ2-5, is DGGITQSPKYLFRKEGQNVTLSCEQNLNHDAMYWYRQDPGQGLRLIYYSQIVNDFQKGDIAEGYSVSREKKESFPLTVTSAQKNPTAFYLCASTPGNQETQYFGPGTRLLVL.

The table lists this clone with a few counts. The chain joins TRBV10-3 to TRBJ1-2, with 12 nucleotides matching TRBD1. Germline assignment: CDR1 ENHRY and CDR2 SYGVKD. CDR3 size: 17 residues. V dropped 3 bases and J dropped 7; count of bases not matched to a gene: 12. The CDR3 protein is CAISDPPGQGARSGYTF. CDR3 DNA: TGTGCCATCAGTGACCCACCGGGACAGGGGGCTCGGAGTGGCTACACCTTC.

V is TRBV15 and J is TRBJ1-2, with 8 bases matching TRBD1. J lost 8 bases, V lost 0 bases, and 17 bases had no gene match. CDR1 is LNHNV, CDR2 YYDKDF, per germline (reference sequence). This CDR3 has 18 residues. Here the CDR3 reads CATSRDVLDRGSRRGYTF. CDR3 DNA sequence: TGTGCCACCAGCAGAGATGTACTAGACAGGGGTTCTCGTCGGGGCTACACCTTC.

The rearrangement uses TRBV20-1 and TRBJ2-5; 7 bases align to TRBD1. V shed 6 bases and J 5 bases; nucleotides not matched to a gene: 3. Germline values: CDR1 DFQATT, CDR2 SNEGSKA (reference sequence). This CDR3 has 11 residues. The chain's CDR3 is CSAPRGETQYF. Written as DNA, the CDR3 is TGCAGTGCCCCCAGGGGGGAGACCCAGTACTTC.

The J gene is TRBJ2-7, the V gene TRBV27; 10 bases map to TRBD2. V gave up 7 bases and J gave up 4 bases; unmatched junction bases: 25. Per germline, CDR1 MNHEY and CDR2 SMNVEV (reference sequence). The CDR3 sequence is 20 residues long. Here the CDR3 DNA reads TGTGCCAGCACCACTCTAATAGCGGGAGGTAATGGGAACCTAAGTTACGAGCAGTACTTC. It yields the protein CASTTLIAGGNGNLSYEQYF.

CDR3 DNA sequence: TGTGCCAGCAGCTTAGAGGGGGCGGGGAACACTGAAGCTTTCTTT. It is translated as CASSLEGAGNTEAFF. This chain connects TRBV7-2 to TRBJ1-1; 7 positions agree with TRBD1. Trimming at V came to 1 base and at J to 1 base, leaving 3 bases not matched to a gene. CDR1 is SGHTA and CDR2 is FQGNSA in the germline V gene. The CDR3 length is 15 residues.

V is TRBV7-2 and J is TRBJ2-7, with D uncertain. From germline, CDR1 is SGHTA and CDR2 FQGNSA. CDR3 length: 15 residues. Trimming took off 1 base at V and 0 bases at J, with 10 bases between the two ends. CDR3: CASSLGRSFSYEQYF. The CDR3 DNA sequence: TGTGCCAGCAGCTTAGGGCGGTCCTTCTCCTACGAGCAGTACTTC.

V usage is TRBV4-3 and J usage is TRBJ2-2; D possibly corresponds to TRBD2 (6 bases). This CDR3 region has 15 residues. Germline loops: CDR1 LGHNA, CDR2 YSLEER. V dropped 1 base and J dropped 2 bases, with 8 bases sitting between them. Here the CDR3 reads CASSQGGLNTGELFF. The CDR3 bases are TGCGCCAGCAGCCAAGGGGGACTCAACACCGGGGAGCTGTTTTTT.

This chain links TRBV6-4 with TRBJ1-2; D possibly corresponds to TRBD1 (5 bases). Deletions cut 3 bases from V and 5 bases from J, with 13 bases between. Looked up from germline, CDR1 is MRHNA and CDR2 is SNTAGT. This CDR3 is 14 amino acids long. CDR3 nucleotide sequence: TGTGCCAGCAGTGAAAGGGCAGGGCGATATGGCTACACCTTC. Translation gives CASSERAGRYGYTF.

The chain combines TRBV2 with TRBJ2-1, with TRBD2 matching 15 bases. The CDR3 runs to 16 residues. V was clipped by 6 bases and J by 8 bases; unmatched bases: 8. Germline V gene lookup returns CDR1 SNHLY and CDR2 FYNNEI. The CDR3 loop reads CASSLPGLAGGDEQFF. The CDR3 coding sequence is TGTGCCAGCAGCCTCCCGGGACTAGCGGGGGGCGATGAGCAGTTCTTC.

The rearrangement uses TRBV6-1 and TRBJ1-4; 7 nucleotides match TRBD1. Germline lookup yields CDR1 MNHNS and CDR2 SASEGT. Trimming removed 7 bases from V and 5 bases from J; junction bases left unmatched: 7. The CDR3 is 14 residues long. Here the CDR3 DNA reads TGTGCCAGCACTTACACAGGGGAGAATGAAAAACTGTTTTTT. Encoded protein: CASTYTGENEKLFF.

DNA of the CDR3: TGTGCCAGCAAAAGCTCGTACGAGCAGTACTTC. Translated: CASKSSYEQYF. The chain links TRBV6-1 to TRBJ2-7; D gene uncertain. CDR1 is MNHNS, CDR2 SASEGT, per germline. CDR3 length equals 11 residues. With 7 bases removed from V and 4 bases from J, the gap between germline ends came to 8 bases.